The 2 T cell receptor beta chains below were found in one sample sequenced in a study of human T cells and chemical hapten exposure. TCRdb redid the calling of the RACE reads with MiXCR, one entry per CDR3 protein. Of 35,000 to 55,000 distinct CDR3 sequences listed, 9.5% to 10% were seen once; the top ten hold around 15%. As to time point: patch test 2, 6 weeks after DPC sensitization. Treatment in this sample: therapeutic diphenylcyclopropenone sensitization with weekly scalp DPC. Whole blood that had not been fractionated was the source of extracted total RNA. Source: whole blood, taken in connection with sensitization to the hapten diphenylcyclopropenone (DPC). All receptors derive from a woman aged 30 to 39 with alopecia areata. Some clones in this sample may be carry-over from other donors' samples.

This chain connects TRBV19 to TRBJ1-4; 7 positions match TRBD1. CDR1 and CDR2 from the germline V gene are LNHDA and SQIVND (reference sequence). With V trimmed by 5 bases and J by 0 bases, 9 bases remained unmatched. This CDR3 comprises 17 residues. In nucleotides, the CDR3 is TGTGCCAGTAGTCCGGGGACAGCGGGAGCAACTAATGAAAAACTGTTTTTT. It yields the protein CASSPGTAGATNEKLFF.

Many counts were recorded for this clonotype. In DNA, the CDR3 is TGTGCCAGCAGTCTTCTCGGGGAGCTGTTTTTT. This codes for CASSLLGELFF. The gene calls are TRBV25-1 and TRBJ2-2; D not resolved. Deletions cut 5 bases from V and 7 bases from J, with 5 bases between. This CDR3 spans 11 amino acids. Germline V gene lookup returns CDR1 MGHDK and CDR2 SYGVNS.